Listed here are 10 T cell receptor beta chains from one sample, sequenced in a study of T cell repertoires in cytomegalovirus infection. TCRdb recomputed calls from the reads with MiXCR, one row per CDR3 protein. The repertoire holds 200,000 to 250,000 distinct CDR3 sequences, with 38% as singletons. The antigens of these receptors remain unknown. The material was CD8+ T cells from cultured PBMCs, obtained from culture after CMV antigen stimulation. Every receptor here comes from a human donor in good health (CMV status not recorded). Some clones in this sample may be carry-over from other donors' samples.

The chain uses TRBV4-2 and TRBJ2-7; D remains unclear. Germline loops: CDR1 LGHNA, CDR2 YNFKEQ. Trimming removed 3 bases from V and 6 bases from J, with 15 bases in between. The CDR3 loop spans 14 amino acids. This CDR3 is CASSHDSGTSEQYF. The CDR3 bases are TGTGCCAGCAGCCATGATAGTGGAACGTCCGAGCAGTACTTC.

The chain carries TRBV11-2 and TRBJ2-1; unclear D gene. The ends were cut back, 7 bases at V and 8 bases at J, with 18 bases in the middle. This CDR3 spans 14 amino acids. Germline V gene data show CDR1 as SGHAT and CDR2 as FQNNGV. The CDR3 sequence is CASTKFPWADEQFF. Written as DNA, the CDR3 is TGTGCCAGCACAAAGTTTCCATGGGCCGATGAGCAGTTCTTC.

Only a few counts were recorded for this clonotype. V and J are TRBV20-1 and TRBJ2-2, with D tentatively TRBD2 (6 bases). This CDR3 is 19 amino acids long. Trimming left V 2 bases short and J 4 bases short, with 26 bases between. CDR1 and CDR2 (germline): DFQATT, SNEGSKA (reference sequence). In DNA form, the CDR3 reads TGCAGTGCTAGATCCGACTGGGGCTTAGGCGGGGCGTTCACCGGGGAGCTGTTTTTT. Amino acid sequence: CSARSDWGLGGAFTGELFF.

This clonotype was picked up one time. The CDR3: CASSLGGTGATNEKLFF. In DNA form, the CDR3 reads TGTGCCAGCAGTTTGGGGGGGACAGGTGCAACTAATGAAAAACTGTTTTTT. This sequence joins TRBV12-3 or TRBV12-4 and TRBJ1-4; 8 positions match TRBD1. This CDR3 region has 17 residues. Unmatched junction bases numbered 6, after V lost 3 bases and J lost 0 bases.

This chain connects TRBV4-2 to TRBJ2-3, with D unclear. V was shortened by 0 bases and J by 2 bases, with 9 bases between the two germline ends. Germline CDR1 and CDR2: LGHNA and YNFKEQ. CDR3 size: 15 residues. The DNA of the CDR3 is TGTGCCAGCAGCCAAGACGGGTCAGCCACAGATACGCAGTATTTT. It codes for CASSQDGSATDTQYF.

Only a few counts were recorded for this clonotype. The chain joins TRBV27 to TRBJ2-7; D is uncertain. Trimming cost V 5 bases and J 4 bases, with 24 bases left between them. CDR1 and CDR2 from the germline V gene are MNHEY and SMNVEV (reference sequence). The CDR3 extends over 17 amino acids. In DNA, the CDR3 is TGTGCCAGCAGTCCCGACACTCGGACCCACAAACCTTACGAGCAGTACTTC. Translating it yields CASSPDTRTHKPYEQYF.

V usage is TRBV5-1 and J usage is TRBJ2-2; 7 positions match TRBD1. CDR3 size: 15 residues. The germline gives CDR1 SGHRS, CDR2 YFSETQ. Losses at the gene ends were 3 bases for V and 3 bases for J; bases not matched to a gene: 5. The CDR3, as DNA: TGCGCCAGCAGCTACCACAGGGGCCACACCGGGGAGCTGTTTTTT. Amino acids: CASSYHRGHTGELFF.

A few counts support this clonotype. The V call is TRBV7-6, the J call TRBJ2-1; the D call may be TRBD1 or TRBD2 (6 bases each). Looked up from germline, CDR1 is SGHVS and CDR2 is FNYEAQ. The V and J ends lost 2 bases and 8 bases respectively, with 16 bases between them. The CDR3 totals 15 residues. The CDR3 DNA is TGTGCCAGCAGCTTAAGAGGGGGGACCGGGGATGAGCAGTTCTTC. It specifies CASSLRGGTGDEQFF.

V usage is TRBV29-1 and J usage is TRBJ2-3; TRBD1 is a possible D gene (6 bases). The CDR3 sequence is 18 residues long. Germline values: CDR1 SQVTM, CDR2 ANQGSEA. Trimming cost V 7 bases and J 2 bases, with 28 bases left between them. CDR3 in amino acids: CSEKGHPNTDGPTDTQYF. CDR3 DNA sequence: TGCAGCGAAAAGGGACATCCTAACACGGACGGGCCCACAGATACGCAGTATTTT.

This CDR3 reads CAISESRVSSNTGELFF. The CDR3 DNA sequence: TGTGCCATCAGTGAGTCGAGAGTCTCTTCGAACACCGGGGAGCTGTTTTTT. This chain uses TRBV10-3 with TRBJ2-2, with unresolved D. The CDR3 length is 17 residues. Deletions cut 0 bases from V and 0 bases from J, with 11 bases between. CDR1 ENHRY and CDR2 SYGVKD come from the germline V gene.